Listed below are T cell receptor beta chains from one sample, sequenced in a study of shared clonotypes between healthy human individuals. The table came from immunoSEQ multiplex PCR; TCRdb's copy has only in-frame clones and leaves some out. The table lists 2.3 million or so clones, 93% of them singletons. Sequencing was performed on naive CD4+ T cells from PBMCs. The receptors derive from a man aged 18 to 35 in good health. Some clones in this sample may be carry-over from other donors' samples. Both conserved end residues are part of each CDR3. A D gene is named only where the DNA matches it firmly. Size values are once, few and many counts, or a class for expanded clones, and some rows have none.

d_gene,v_gene,j_gene,abundance,CDR3aa,CDR3nt
-,TRBV11-3,TRBJ2-6,-,CASSDLTTPTNVLTF,TGTGCCAGCAGTGATCTCACTACACCCACCAACGTCCTGACTTTC
TRBD1,TRBV10-3,TRBJ1-3,-,CAISQDRGSSGNTIYF,TGTGCCATCAGTCAGGACAGGGGAAGCTCTGGAAACACCATATATTTT
-,TRBV28,TRBJ2-1,-,CATFLGGAESYNEQFF,TGTGCCACATTTTTAGGTGGAGCGGAGAGCTACAATGAGCAGTTCTTC
-,TRBV25-1,TRBJ1-3,-,CASSENDGARFGNTIYF,TGTGCCAGCAGTGAAAACGATGGGGCCCGATTTGGAAACACCATATATTTT
-,TRBV19,TRBJ1-5,-,CASSSVFTGKRGNQPQHF,TGTGCCAGTAGTAGCGTGTTTACGGGAAAGAGGGGCAATCAGCCCCAGCATTTT
TRBD2,TRBV7-9,TRBJ2-7,-,CASSRGGAASSYEQYF,TGTGCCAGCAGCCGGGGGGGAGCGGCTAGCTCCTACGAGCAGTACTTC
-,TRBV7-3,TRBJ2-2,-,CASSLMTGTSGELFF,TGTGCCAGCAGCTTAATGACAGGGACTTCCGGGGAGCTGTTTTTT
TRBD1,TRBV7-2,TRBJ2-1,-,CASSYSWDREYNEQFF,TGTGCCAGCAGCTACAGCTGGGACAGGGAGTACAATGAGCAGTTCTTC
-,TRBV27,TRBJ1-1,-,CASSALGRNTEAFF,TGTGCCAGCAGTGCTTTGGGGCGGAACACTGAAGCTTTCTTT
TRBD1,TRBV28,TRBJ1-5,-,CASTRDRGGNQPQHF,TGTGCCAGCACCCGGGACAGGGGAGGGAATCAGCCCCAGCATTTT
-,TRBV28,TRBJ2-1,-,CASSPARDGSYNEQFF,TGTGCCAGCAGTCCAGCGCGGGACGGTTCCTACAATGAGCAGTTCTTC
TRBD1,TRBV7-3,TRBJ1-1,-,CASSPRQGSTEAFF,TGTGCCAGCAGCCCACGACAGGGTTCAACTGAAGCTTTCTTT
-,TRBV9,TRBJ2-2,-,CASSAQDSYTGELFF,TGTGCCAGCAGCGCTCAGGACAGCTACACCGGGGAGCTGTTTTTT
-,TRBV5-1,TRBJ1-6,once,CASSLGPQRGIRSPLHF,TGCGCCAGCAGCTTGGGCCCACAGCGAGGGATCCGTTCACCCCTCCACTTT
TRBD1,TRBV19,TRBJ1-3,once,CASSNPRGRAGNTIYF,TGTGCCAGTTCAAACCCCAGGGGGCGAGCCGGAAACACCATATATTTT
-,TRBV29-1,TRBJ1-1,-,CSVVDALEAFF,TGCAGCGTTGTTGACGCGCTTGAAGCTTTCTTT
-,TRBV7-2,TRBJ2-1,-,CASSLGGGLYNEQFF,TGTGCCAGCAGCTTAGGAGGGGGGCTTTACAATGAGCAGTTCTTC
-,TRBV5-1,TRBJ1-2,few,CASSVGIGAGYTF,TGCGCCAGCAGCGTCGGTATTGGGGCTGGCTACACCTTC
-,TRBV19,TRBJ1-5,-,CASSIRGESNQPQHF,TGTGCCAGTAGTATTCGTGGGGAGAGCAATCAGCCCCAGCATTTT
TRBD1,TRBV28,TRBJ1-5,-,CASSLQGATIQPQHF,TGTGCCAGCAGCTTACAGGGGGCGACGATTCAGCCCCAGCATTTT
TRBD2,TRBV9,TRBJ2-3,-,CASSEILAGGPGTDTQYF,TGTGCCAGCAGCGAAATTTTAGCGGGAGGGCCAGGCACAGATACGCAGTATTTT
TRBD1,TRBV30,TRBJ2-5,-,CAWSVRRGQEETQYF,TGTGCCTGGAGTGTACGAAGGGGGCAGGAGGAGACCCAGTACTTC
-,TRBV29-1,TRBJ1-2,few,CSVIPPSNYGYTF,TGCAGCGTTATACCACCCTCTAACTATGGCTACACCTTC
TRBD1,TRBV5-1,TRBJ2-5,-,CASSARGTGIETQYF,TGCGCCAGCAGCGCACGTGGGACAGGGATCGAGACCCAGTACTTC
TRBD1,TRBV4-3,TRBJ1-5,-,CASSQFFSFPGTGDQPQHF,TGCGCCAGCAGCCAATTCTTTTCCTTTCCCGGGACAGGGGATCAGCCCCAGCATTTT
-,TRBV19,TRBJ1-2,-,CASSTTGATNYGYTF,TGTGCCAGTAGTACAACCGGGGCTACCAACTATGGCTACACCTTC
-,TRBV28,TRBJ2-3,-,CASSSGGDTQYF,TGTGCCAGCAGCTCCGGAGGAGATACGCAGTATTTT
-,TRBV2,TRBJ1-2,-,CASRNGGNTNYGYTF,TGTGCCAGCAGGAACGGTGGGAATACTAACTATGGCTACACCTTC
TRBD2,TRBV5-1,TRBJ2-1,-,CASSLRAGTDNEQFF,TGCGCCAGCAGCTTGCGAGCGGGAACAGACAATGAGCAGTTCTTC
-,TRBV5-6,TRBJ2-1,-,CASSKPAKYNEQFF,TGTGCCAGCAGTAAACCGGCGAAGTACAATGAGCAGTTCTTC
TRBD2,TRBV7-9,TRBJ2-1,-,CASSPPGREGNEQFF,TGTGCCAGCAGCCCCCCCGGGCGGGAGGGGAATGAGCAGTTCTTC
-,TRBV30,TRBJ2-1,-,CAWSPPDRRGYNEQFF,TGTGCCTGGAGTCCACCGGATCGGAGGGGTTACAATGAGCAGTTCTTC